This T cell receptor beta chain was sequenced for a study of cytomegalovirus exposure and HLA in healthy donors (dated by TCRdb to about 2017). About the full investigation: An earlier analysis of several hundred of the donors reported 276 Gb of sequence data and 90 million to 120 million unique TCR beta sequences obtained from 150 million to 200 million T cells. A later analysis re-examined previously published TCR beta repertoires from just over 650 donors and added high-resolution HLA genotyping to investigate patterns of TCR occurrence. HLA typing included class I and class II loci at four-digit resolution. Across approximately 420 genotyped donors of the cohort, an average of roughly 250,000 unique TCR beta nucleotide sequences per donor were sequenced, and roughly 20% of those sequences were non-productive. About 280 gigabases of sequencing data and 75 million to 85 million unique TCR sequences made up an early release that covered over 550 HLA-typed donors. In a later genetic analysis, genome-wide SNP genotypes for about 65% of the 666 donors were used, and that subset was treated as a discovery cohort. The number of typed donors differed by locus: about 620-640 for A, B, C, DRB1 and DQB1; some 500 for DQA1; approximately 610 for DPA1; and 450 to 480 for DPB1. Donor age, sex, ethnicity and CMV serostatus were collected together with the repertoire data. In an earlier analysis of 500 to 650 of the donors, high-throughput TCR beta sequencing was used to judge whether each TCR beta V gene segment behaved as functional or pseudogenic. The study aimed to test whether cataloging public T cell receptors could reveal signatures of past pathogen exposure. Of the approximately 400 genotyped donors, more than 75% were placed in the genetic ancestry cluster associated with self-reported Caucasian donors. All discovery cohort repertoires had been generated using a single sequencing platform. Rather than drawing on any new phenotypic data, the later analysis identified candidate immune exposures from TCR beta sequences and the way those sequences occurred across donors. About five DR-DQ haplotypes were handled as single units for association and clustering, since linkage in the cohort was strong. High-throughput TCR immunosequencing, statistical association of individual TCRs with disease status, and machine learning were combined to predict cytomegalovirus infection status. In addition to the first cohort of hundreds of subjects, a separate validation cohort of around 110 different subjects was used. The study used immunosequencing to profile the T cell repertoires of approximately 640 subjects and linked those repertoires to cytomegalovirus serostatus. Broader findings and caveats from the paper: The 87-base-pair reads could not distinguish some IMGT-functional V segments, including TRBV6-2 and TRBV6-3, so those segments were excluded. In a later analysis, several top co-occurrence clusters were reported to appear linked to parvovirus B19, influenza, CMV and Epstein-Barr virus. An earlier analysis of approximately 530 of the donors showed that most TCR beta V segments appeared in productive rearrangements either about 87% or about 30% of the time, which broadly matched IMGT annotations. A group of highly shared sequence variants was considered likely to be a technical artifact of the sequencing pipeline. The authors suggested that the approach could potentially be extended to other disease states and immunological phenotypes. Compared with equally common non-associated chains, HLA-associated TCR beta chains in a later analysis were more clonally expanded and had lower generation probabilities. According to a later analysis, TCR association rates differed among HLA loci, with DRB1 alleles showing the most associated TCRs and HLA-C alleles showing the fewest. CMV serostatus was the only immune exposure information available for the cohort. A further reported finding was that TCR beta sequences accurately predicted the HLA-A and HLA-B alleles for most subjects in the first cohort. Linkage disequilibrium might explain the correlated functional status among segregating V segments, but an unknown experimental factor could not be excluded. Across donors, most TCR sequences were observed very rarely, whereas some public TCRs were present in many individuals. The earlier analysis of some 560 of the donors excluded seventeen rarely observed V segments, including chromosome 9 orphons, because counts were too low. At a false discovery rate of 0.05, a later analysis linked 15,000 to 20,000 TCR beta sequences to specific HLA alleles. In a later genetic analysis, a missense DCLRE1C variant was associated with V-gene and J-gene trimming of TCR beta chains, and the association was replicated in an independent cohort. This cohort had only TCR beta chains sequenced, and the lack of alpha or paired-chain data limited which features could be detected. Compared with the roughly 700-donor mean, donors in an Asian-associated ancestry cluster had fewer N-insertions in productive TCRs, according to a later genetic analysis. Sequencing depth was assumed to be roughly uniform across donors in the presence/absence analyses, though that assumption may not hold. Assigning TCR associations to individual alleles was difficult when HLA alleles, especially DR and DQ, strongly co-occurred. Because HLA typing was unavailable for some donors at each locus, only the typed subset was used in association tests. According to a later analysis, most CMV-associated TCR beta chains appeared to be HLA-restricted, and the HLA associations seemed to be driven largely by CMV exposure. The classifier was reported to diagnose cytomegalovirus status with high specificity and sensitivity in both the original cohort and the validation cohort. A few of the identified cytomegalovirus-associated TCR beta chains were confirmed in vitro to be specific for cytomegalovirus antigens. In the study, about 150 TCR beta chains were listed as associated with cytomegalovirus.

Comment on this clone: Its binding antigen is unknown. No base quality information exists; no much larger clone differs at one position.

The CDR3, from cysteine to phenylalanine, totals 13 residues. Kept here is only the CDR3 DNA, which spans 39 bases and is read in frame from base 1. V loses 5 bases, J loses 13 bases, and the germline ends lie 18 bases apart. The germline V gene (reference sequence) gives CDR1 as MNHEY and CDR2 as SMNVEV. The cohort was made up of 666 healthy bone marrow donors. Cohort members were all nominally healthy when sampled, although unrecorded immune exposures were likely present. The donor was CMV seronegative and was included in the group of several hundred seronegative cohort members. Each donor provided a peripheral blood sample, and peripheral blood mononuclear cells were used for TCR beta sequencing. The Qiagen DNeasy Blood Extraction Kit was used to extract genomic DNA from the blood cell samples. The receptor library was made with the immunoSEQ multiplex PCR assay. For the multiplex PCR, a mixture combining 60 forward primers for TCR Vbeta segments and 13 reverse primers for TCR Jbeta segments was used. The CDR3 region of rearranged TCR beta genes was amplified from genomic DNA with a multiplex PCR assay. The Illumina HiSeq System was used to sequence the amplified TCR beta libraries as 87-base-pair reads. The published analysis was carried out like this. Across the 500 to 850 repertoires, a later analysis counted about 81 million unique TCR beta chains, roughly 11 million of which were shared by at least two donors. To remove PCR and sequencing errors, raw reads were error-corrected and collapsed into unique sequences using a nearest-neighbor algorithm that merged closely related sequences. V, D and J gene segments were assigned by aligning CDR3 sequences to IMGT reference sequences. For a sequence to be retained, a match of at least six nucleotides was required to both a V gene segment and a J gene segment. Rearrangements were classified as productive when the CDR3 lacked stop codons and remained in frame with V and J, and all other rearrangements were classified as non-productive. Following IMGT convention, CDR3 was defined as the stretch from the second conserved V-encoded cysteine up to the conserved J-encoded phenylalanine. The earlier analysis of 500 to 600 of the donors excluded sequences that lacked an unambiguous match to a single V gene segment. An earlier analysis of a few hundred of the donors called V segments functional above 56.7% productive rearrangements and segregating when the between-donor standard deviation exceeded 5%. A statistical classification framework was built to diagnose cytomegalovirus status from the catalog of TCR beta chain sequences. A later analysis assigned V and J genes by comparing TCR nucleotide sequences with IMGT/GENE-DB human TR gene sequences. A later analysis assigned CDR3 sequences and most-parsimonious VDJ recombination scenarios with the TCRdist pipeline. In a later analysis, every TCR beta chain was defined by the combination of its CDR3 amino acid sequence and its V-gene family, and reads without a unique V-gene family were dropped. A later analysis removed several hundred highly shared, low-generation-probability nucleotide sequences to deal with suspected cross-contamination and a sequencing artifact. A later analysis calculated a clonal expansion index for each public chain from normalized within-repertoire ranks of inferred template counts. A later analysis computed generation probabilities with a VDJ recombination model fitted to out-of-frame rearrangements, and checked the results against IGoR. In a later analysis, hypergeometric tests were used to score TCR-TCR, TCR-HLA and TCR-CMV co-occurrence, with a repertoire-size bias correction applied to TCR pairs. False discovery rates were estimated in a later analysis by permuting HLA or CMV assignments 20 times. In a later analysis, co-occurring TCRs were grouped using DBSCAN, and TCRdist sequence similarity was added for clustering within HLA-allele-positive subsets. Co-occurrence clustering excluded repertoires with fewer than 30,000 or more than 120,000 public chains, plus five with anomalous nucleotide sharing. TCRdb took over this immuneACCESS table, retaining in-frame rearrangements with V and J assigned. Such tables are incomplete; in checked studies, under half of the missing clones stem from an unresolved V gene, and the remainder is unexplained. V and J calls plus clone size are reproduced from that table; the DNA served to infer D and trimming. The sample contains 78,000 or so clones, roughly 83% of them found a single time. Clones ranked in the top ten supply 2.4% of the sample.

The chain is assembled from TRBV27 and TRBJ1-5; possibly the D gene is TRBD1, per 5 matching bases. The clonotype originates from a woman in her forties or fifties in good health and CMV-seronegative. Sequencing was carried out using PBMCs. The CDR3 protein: CASSLSIGARQHF. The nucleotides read TGTGCCAGCAGTCTTTCTATAGGGGCGCGGCAGCATTTT.